This T cell receptor (beta chain) stems from a study of spatial heterogeneity in lung cancer. Study-wide results and caveats: Tracking of tumor mutation counts was seen in expanded intratumoral alpha and beta TCR counts.

Germline trimming cut 4 bases from V and 7 bases from J; bases unmatched to any gene: 12. In germline, CDR1 is GTSNPN, CDR2 SVGIG (reference sequence). The CDR3 is made up of 16 amino acids. TCR cDNA molecules each had a unique molecular identifier. TCRdb itself ran the 5' RACE reads through MiXCR, one entry per CDR3 protein. The table records approximately 3,100 distinct CDR3 sequences, roughly 8.3% of them present only once. This clonotype was found a few times. Its antigen is not known. The time point denotes: sample taken at primary tumor resection. No cells were sorted before sequencing. The whole RNA sequenced was extracted from tumor, nontumor lung or frozen PBMC.

The chain links TRBV30 to TRBJ2-1; TRBD1 matches 11 bases. Sequences were derived from lung tumor tissue, sampled at surgery. The receptor was isolated from a male donor with early-stage non-small cell lung cancer. The CDR3 region has the DNA TGTGCCTGGACCACCGGACAGGGGGCAACAATGAATGAGCAGTTCTTC. It is translated as CAWTTGQGATMNEQFF.